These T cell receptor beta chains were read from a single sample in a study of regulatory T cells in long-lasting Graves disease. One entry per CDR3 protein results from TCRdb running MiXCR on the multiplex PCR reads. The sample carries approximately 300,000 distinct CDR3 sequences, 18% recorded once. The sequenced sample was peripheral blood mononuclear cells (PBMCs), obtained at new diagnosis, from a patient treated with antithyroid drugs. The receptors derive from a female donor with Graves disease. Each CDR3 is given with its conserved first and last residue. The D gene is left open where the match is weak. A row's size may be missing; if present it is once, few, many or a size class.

CASKHGLAGLAGTDTQYF | TGTGCCAGCAAGCATGGACTAGCGGGACTAGCGGGCACAGATACGCAGTATTTT | . | TRBJ2-3 | 18 | TRBD2 | TRBV6-1
CASSDGGGWGEQYF | TGTGCCAGCAGCGACGGTGGTGGCTGGGGGGAGCAGTACTTC | . | TRBJ2-7 | 14 | . | TRBV5-8
CASSLAENYEQYF | TGTGCCAGCAGCTTGGCGGAGAACTACGAGCAGTACTTC | few | TRBJ2-7 | 13 | . | TRBV11-3
CASSEGDSYLKAFF | TGTGCCAGCAGCGAAGGGGACAGCTATCTTAAAGCTTTCTTT | many | TRBJ1-1 | 14 | TRBD1 | TRBV12-3/TRBV12-4
CASRSTNSPLHF | TGTGCCAGCAGAAGTACGAATTCACCCCTCCACTTT | . | TRBJ1-6 | 12 | . | TRBV2
CASSPIHGTSGKISDEQFF | TGTGCCAGCAGCCCGATACACGGGACTAGCGGGAAAATTAGCGATGAGCAGTTCTTC | . | TRBJ2-1 | 19 | TRBD2 | TRBV7-8
CASAPVIQGVRVF | TGTGCTAGTGCTCCTGTTATCCAGGGGGTTAGGGTCTTC | . | TRBJ2-1 | 13 | TRBD1 | TRBV12-5
CASSPWDGLQDTQYF | TGTGCCAGTAGCCCGTGGGACGGGTTGCAAGATACGCAGTATTTT | few | TRBJ2-3 | 15 | . | TRBV19
CASSATGTGGYYEQYF | TGTGCCAGCAGTGCGACCGGGACAGGGGGCTACTACGAGCAGTACTTC | . | TRBJ2-7 | 16 | TRBD1 | TRBV7-3
CASSSAGTSSYEQYF | TGTGCCAGCAGCTCTGCCGGGACAAGCTCCTACGAGCAGTACTTC | many | TRBJ2-7 | 15 | . | TRBV11-3
CASSVRAGTGWGTEAFF | TGCGCCAGCAGCGTCCGTGCCGGGACAGGGTGGGGTACTGAAGCTTTCTTT | many | TRBJ1-1 | 17 | TRBD1 | TRBV5-1
CASSTDLRAQFF | TGTGCCAGCAGCACGGACCTTCGGGCGCAGTTCTTC | few | TRBJ2-1 | 12 | . | TRBV7-9
CASTPGLPVVEQFF | TGTGCCAGCACCCCGGGACTTCCTGTCGTGGAGCAGTTCTTC | . | TRBJ2-1 | 14 | . | TRBV27
CASSATGTYSGEKLFF | TGTGCCAGCAGCGCCACCGGGACCTATTCAGGGGAAAAACTGTTTTTT | . | TRBJ1-4 | 16 | . | TRBV27
CASSSGQTTWNTEAFF | TGCGCCAGCAGCTCTGGACAGACGACATGGAACACTGAAGCTTTCTTT | many | TRBJ1-1 | 16 | . | TRBV5-1
CASSLTGGRDEKLFF | TGCGCCAGCAGCTTGACAGGGGGAAGGGATGAAAAACTGTTTTTT | many | TRBJ1-4 | 15 | TRBD1 | TRBV5-1
CASSADTNTEAFF | TGTGCCAGCAGCGCCGACACGAACACTGAAGCTTTCTTT | many | TRBJ1-1 | 13 | . | TRBV6-1
CSVSEDRDLPQHF | TGCAGCGTCTCTGAGGACAGGGATTTGCCCCAGCATTTT | few | TRBJ1-5 | 13 | TRBD1 | TRBV29-1
CASSRLGDFKYGYTF | TGTGCCAGCAGCCGCCTAGGGGATTTTAAGTATGGCTACACCTTC | . | TRBJ1-2 | 15 | . | TRBV6-1
CSVLSPVDSNQPQRF | TGCAGTGTTCTTTCCCCGGTGGATAGCAATCAGCCCCAGCGTTTT | . | TRBJ1-5 | 15 | . | TRBV20-1
CASSLTVAGEGNEQFF | TGTGCCAGCAGTTTAACGGTAGCGGGAGAAGGGAATGAGCAGTTCTTC | . | TRBJ2-1 | 16 | TRBD2 | TRBV12-3/TRBV12-4
CASSLHQGSTDTQYF | TGTGCCAGCAGTTTACATCAGGGAAGCACAGATACGCAGTATTTT | many | TRBJ2-3 | 15 | . | TRBV12-3/TRBV12-4